This is a list of T cell receptor beta chains from one sample in a study of tumor and adjacent non-tumor tissue in lung cancer. One entry per CDR3 protein, called by TCRdb with MiXCR from the multiplex PCR reads. The sample lists about 93,000 distinct CDR3 sequences; about 72% were seen once. The sequenced material came from lung tumor tissue. The receptors were sampled from a man in his 60s with non-small cell lung cancer. The CDR3 runs from the conserved cysteine through the conserved F or W. A D gene is named only where the DNA matches it firmly. Part of the rows lack a size; the others show once, few, many or a class for expanded clones.

>TRBJ2-5|-|TRBV11-3|-
CASSLRGGIQETQYF
TGTGCCAGCAGCTTAAGGGGGGGGATACAAGAGACCCAGTACTTC
>TRBJ2-7|-|TRBV6-1|-
CATSEIGIYYEQYF
TGTGCCACTAGTGAAATAGGGATATACTACGAGCAGTACTTC
>TRBJ1-6|-|TRBV4-1|TRBD1
CDSSYRGQSGDSPFHF
TGCGACAGCAGCTACCGGGGACAGTCAGGAGATTCACCCTTCCACTTT
>TRBJ2-3|-|TRBV7-2|-
CASSFRMTPDTQYF
TGTGCCAGCAGCTTCCGGATGACCCCAGATACGCAGTATTTT
>TRBJ1-5|-|TRBV4-2|TRBD1
CACSQGVNQPQHF
TGTGCCTGCAGCCAGGGGGTCAATCAACCCCAGCATTTT
>TRBJ2-7|-|TRBV28|-
CARSRDQVPYEQYF
TGTGCCAGAAGTCGGGACCAAGTGCCCTACGAGCAGTACTTC
>TRBJ2-3|-|TRBV4-1|TRBD1
CANSKDRLNTQYF
TGCGCTAACAGCAAGGACAGGTTGAATACGCAGTATTTT
>TRBJ2-6|-|TRBV12-3/TRBV12-4|-
CASSPGTSVSRANVLTF
TGTGCCAGCAGTCCTGGGACATCTGTCTCTCGAGCCAACGTCCTGACTTTC
>TRBJ1-1|-|TRBV12-3/TRBV12-4|TRBD1
CASTKTGGANTEAFF
TGTGCCAGCACCAAGACAGGGGGAGCCAACACTGAAGCTTTCTTT
>TRBJ1-2|few|TRBV3-1|TRBD1
CASSRTGADGYTF
TGTGCCAGCAGCCGGACAGGGGCCGATGGCTACACCTTC
>TRBJ1-2|many|TRBV20-1|-
CSAAPGTRNYGYTF
TGCAGTGCTGCCCCCGGGACAAGGAACTATGGCTACACCTTC
>TRBJ1-1|many|TRBV20-1|TRBD1
CSADRVTNTEAFF
TGCAGTGCCGACAGGGTGACGAACACTGAAGCTTTCTTT
>TRBJ2-4|-|TRBV4-2|TRBD2
CASNQAQASGSLAQNIKYF
TGTGCCAGCAACCAAGCGCAGGCTAGCGGATCGTTAGCCCAAAACATTAAGTACTTC
>TRBJ1-2|-|TRBV10-3|-
CAISVTMGYGYTF
TGTGCCATCAGCGTGACAATGGGCTATGGCTACACCTTC
>TRBJ1-5|-|TRBV28|-
CASNKGKVYWVYSNQPQHF
TGTGCCAGCAATAAAGGAAAGGTTTATTGGGTTTATAGCAATCAGCCCCAGCATTTT
>TRBJ2-3|once|TRBV20-1|-
CSASVRTTSSDTQYF
TGCAGTGCTAGTGTCCGGACTACTAGCTCAGATACGCAGTATTTT
>TRBJ2-5|-|TRBV29-1|-
CSVSPGEVQYF
TGCAGCGTCTCCCCGGGGGAGGTCCAGTACTTC
>TRBJ1-2|few|TRBV6-5|-
CASSYWQTSEFGYTF
TGTGCCAGCAGTTACTGGCAGACGTCCGAGTTTGGCTACACCTTC
>TRBJ2-2|-|TRBV6-6|-
CDSRPESLETWELFF
TGTGACAGCAGGCCTGAGAGCCTGGAGACCTGGGAGCTGTTTTTT
>TRBJ2-5|-|TRBV5-4|-
CVSSQPVEGETQYF
TGTGTCAGTAGTCAACCGGTCGAAGGAGAGACCCAGTACTTC